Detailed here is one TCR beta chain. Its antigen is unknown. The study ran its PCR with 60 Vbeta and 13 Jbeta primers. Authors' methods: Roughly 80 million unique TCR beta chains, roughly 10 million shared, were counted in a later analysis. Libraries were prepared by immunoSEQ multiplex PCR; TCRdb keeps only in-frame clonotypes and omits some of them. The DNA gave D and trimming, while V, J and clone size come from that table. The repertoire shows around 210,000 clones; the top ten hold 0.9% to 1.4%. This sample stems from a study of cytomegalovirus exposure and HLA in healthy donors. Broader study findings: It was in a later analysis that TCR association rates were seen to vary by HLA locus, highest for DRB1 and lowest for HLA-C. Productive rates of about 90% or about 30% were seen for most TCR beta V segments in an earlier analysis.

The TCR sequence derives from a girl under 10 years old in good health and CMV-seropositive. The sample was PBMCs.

In DNA form, the CDR3 reads TGCGCCAGCACGGGGGTAGGAGGCTACAATGAGCAGTTCTTC. Its translation: CASTGVGGYNEQFF. V gene TRBV5-1 combines with J gene TRBJ2-1; TRBD2 might be the D (6 bases). From germline, CDR1 is SGHRS and CDR2 YFSETQ. The V end was cut by 6 bases, the J end by 3 bases, with 13 bases between. The CDR3 totals 14 residues.